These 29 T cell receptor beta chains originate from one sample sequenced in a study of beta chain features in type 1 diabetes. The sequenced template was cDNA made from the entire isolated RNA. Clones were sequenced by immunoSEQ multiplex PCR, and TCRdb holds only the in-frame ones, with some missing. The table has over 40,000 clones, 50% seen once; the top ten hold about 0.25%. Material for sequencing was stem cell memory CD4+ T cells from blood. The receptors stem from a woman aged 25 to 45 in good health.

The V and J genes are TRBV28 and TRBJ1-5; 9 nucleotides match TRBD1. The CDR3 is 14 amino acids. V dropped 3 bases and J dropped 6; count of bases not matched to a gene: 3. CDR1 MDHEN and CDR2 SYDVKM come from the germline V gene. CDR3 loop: CASSLGQGSQPQHF. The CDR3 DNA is TGTGCCAGCAGTTTGGGACAGGGAAGTCAGCCCCAGCATTTT.

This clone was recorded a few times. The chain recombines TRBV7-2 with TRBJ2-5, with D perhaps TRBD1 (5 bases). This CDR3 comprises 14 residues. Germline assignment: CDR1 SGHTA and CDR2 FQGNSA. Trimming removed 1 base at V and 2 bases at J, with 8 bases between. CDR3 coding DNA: TGTGCCAGCAGCTTAGTAACAGGTCAAGAGACCCAGTACTTC. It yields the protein CASSLVTGQETQYF.

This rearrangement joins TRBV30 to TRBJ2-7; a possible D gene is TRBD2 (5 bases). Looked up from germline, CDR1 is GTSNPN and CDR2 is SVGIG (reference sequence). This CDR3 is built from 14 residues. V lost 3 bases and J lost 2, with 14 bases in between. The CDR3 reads CAWRALRAPYEQYF. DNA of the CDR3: TGTGCCTGGAGGGCCCTGCGGGCGCCCTACGAGCAGTACTTC.

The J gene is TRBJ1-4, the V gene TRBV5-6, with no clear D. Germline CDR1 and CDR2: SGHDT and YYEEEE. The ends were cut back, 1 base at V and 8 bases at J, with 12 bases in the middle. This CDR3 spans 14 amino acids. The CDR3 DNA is TGTGCCAGCAGCTTGCGGTCGCCGCGGGAAAAACTGTTTTTT. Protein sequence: CASSLRSPREKLFF.

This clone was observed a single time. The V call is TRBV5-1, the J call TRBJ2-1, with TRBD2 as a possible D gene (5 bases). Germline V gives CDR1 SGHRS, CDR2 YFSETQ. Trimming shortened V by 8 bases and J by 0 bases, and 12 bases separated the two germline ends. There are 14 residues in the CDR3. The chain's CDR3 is CASGSGSSYNEQFF. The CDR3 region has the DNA TGCGCCAGTGGGTCGGGGAGCTCCTACAATGAGCAGTTCTTC.

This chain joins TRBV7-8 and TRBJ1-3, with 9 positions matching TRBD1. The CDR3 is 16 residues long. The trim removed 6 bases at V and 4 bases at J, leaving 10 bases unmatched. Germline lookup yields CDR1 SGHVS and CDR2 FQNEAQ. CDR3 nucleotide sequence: TGTGCCAGCAGTTTACCCGGGACAGGGACCGGAAACACCATATATTTT. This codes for CASSLPGTGTGNTIYF.

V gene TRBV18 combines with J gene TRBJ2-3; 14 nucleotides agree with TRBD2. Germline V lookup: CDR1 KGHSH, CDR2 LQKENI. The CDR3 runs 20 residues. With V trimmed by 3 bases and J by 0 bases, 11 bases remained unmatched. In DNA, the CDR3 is TGTGCCAGCTCACCCACGGGACTAGCGGGAGAGCCGACTAGCACAGATACGCAGTATTTT. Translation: CASSPTGLAGEPTSTDTQYF.

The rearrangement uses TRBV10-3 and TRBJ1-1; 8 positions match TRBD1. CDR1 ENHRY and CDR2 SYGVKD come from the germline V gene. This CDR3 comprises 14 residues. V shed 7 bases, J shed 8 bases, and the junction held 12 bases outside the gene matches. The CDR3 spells CAIKIQGDAIEAFF. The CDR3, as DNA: TGTGCCATCAAAATACAGGGGGATGCCATCGAAGCTTTCTTT.

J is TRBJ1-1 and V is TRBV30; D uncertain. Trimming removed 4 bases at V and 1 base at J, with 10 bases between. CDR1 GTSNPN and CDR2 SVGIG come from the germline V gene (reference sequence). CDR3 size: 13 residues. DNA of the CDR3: TGTGCCTGGATGCGTCAGGAGAACACTGAAGCTTTCTTT. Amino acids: CAWMRQENTEAFF.

CDR3 sequence: CASMRGRAGGYNEQFF. Written as DNA, the CDR3 is TGTGCCAGTATGAGGGGTCGAGCGGGAGGGTACAATGAGCAGTTCTTC. The genes are TRBV19 and TRBJ2-1; 10 positions match TRBD2. The CDR3 runs 16 residues. Germline-derived CDR1 and CDR2 are LNHDA and SQIVND (reference sequence). Trimming removed 7 bases from V and 4 bases from J; junction bases left unmatched: 10. Full variable domain (remainder filled in from reference TRBV19 and TRBJ2-1): DGGITQSPKYLFRKEGQNVTLSCEQNLNHDAMYWYRQDPGQGLRLIYYSQIVNDFQKGDIAEGYSVSREKKESFPLTVTSAQKNPTAFYLCASMRGRAGGYNEQFFGPGTRLTVL.

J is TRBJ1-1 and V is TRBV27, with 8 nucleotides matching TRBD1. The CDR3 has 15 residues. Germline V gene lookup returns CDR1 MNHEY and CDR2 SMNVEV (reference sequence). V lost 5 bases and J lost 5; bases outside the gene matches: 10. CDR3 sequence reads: CASSPGQGETTEAFF. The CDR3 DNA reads TGTGCCAGCAGTCCTGGACAGGGAGAAACGACTGAAGCTTTCTTT.

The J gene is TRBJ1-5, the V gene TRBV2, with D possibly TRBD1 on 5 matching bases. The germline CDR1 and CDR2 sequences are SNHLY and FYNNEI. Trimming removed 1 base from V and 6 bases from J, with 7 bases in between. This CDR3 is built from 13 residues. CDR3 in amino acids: CASSEEGFQPQHF. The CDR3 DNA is TGTGCCAGCAGTGAAGAGGGGTTTCAGCCCCAGCATTTT.

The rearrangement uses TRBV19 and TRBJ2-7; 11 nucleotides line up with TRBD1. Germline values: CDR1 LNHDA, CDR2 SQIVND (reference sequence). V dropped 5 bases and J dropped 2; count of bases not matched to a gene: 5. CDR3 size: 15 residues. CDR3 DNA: TGTGCCAGTAGTCCGGGGACAGGGGGGACCTACGAGCAGTACTTC. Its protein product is CASSPGTGGTYEQYF.

The CDR3 region has the DNA TGTGCCAGCAGCCAAGATGGGACAGGTAGCTCCTACGAGCAGTACTTC. Its protein product is CASSQDGTGSSYEQYF. V is TRBV4-2 and J is TRBJ2-7, with 8 positions matching TRBD1. The CDR3 has 16 amino acids. The germline CDR1 and CDR2 sequences are LGHNA and YNFKEQ. Losses at the gene ends were 0 bases for V and 0 bases for J; bases not matched to a gene: 4.

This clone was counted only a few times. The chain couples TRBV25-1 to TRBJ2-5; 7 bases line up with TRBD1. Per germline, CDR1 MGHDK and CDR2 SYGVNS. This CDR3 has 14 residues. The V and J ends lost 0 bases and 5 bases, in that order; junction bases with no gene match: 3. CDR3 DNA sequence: TGTGCCAGCAGTGAATATCGCAGGGGGGAGACCCAGTACTTC. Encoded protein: CASSEYRRGETQYF.

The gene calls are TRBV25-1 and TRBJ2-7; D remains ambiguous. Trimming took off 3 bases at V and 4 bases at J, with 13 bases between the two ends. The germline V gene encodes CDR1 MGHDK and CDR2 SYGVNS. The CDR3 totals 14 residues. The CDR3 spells CASSDPASVYEQYF. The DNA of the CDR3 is TGTGCCAGCAGTGATCCAGCGAGCGTTTACGAGCAGTACTTC.

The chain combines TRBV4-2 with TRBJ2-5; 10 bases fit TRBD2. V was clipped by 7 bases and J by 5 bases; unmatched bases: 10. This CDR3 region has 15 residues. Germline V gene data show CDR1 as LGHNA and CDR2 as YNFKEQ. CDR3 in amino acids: CASTLASGRWETQYF. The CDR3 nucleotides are TGTGCCAGCACCCTCGCTAGCGGGAGATGGGAGACCCAGTACTTC.

The CDR3 spells CASSRTSGNTGELFF. The CDR3 DNA sequence: TGTGCCAGCTCAAGGACTAGCGGAAACACCGGGGAGCTGTTTTTT. The V and J genes are TRBV18 and TRBJ2-2, with 10 bases lining up with TRBD2. Looked up from germline, CDR1 is KGHSH and CDR2 is LQKENI. The CDR3 has 15 amino acids. Trimming took 5 bases from V and 2 from J; bases not matched to a gene: 2. The entire variable domain, with the rest obtained from reference TRBV18 and TRBJ2-2, is as follows: NAGVMQNPRHLVRRRGQEARLRCSPMKGHSHVYWYRQLPEEGLKFMVYLQKENIIDESGMPKERFSAEFPKEGPSILRIQQVVRGDSAAYFCASSRTSGNTGELFFGEGSRLTVL.

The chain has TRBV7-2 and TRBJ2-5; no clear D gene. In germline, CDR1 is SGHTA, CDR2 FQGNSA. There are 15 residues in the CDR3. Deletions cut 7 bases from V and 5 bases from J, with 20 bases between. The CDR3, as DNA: TGTGCCAGCACCTTGACGTCTCACTCACAGGAGACCCAGTACTTC. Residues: CASTLTSHSQETQYF. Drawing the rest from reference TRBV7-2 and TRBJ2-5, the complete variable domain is GAGVSQSPSNKVTEKGKDVELRCDPISGHTALYWYRQSLGQGLEFLIYFQGNSAPDKSGLPSDRFSAERTGGSVSTLTIQRTQQEDSAVYLCASTLTSHSQETQYFGPGTRLLVL.

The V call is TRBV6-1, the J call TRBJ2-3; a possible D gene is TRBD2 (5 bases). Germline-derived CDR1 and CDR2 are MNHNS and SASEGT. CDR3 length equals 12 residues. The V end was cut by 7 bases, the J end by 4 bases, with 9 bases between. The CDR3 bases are TGTGCCAGCATCAGAGGGCCAGATACGCAGTATTTT. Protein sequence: CASIRGPDTQYF.

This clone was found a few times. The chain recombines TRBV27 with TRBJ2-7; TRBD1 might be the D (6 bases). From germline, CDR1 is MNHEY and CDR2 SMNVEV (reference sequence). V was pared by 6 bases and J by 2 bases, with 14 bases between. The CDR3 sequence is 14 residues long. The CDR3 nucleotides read TGTGCCAGCAGACGACCGGACAGTGCCTACGAGCAGTACTTC. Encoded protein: CASRRPDSAYEQYF.

DNA of the CDR3: TGTGCCAGCAGCCCGGGACAGGGTTACAATGAGCAGTTCTTC. Its translation is CASSPGQGYNEQFF. The V call is TRBV6-6, the J call TRBJ2-1; TRBD1 aligns across 9 bases. Trimming removed 6 bases from V and 4 bases from J; junction bases left unmatched: 4. CDR1 and CDR2 (germline): MNHNY, SVGAGI (reference sequence). The CDR3 consists of 14 residues.

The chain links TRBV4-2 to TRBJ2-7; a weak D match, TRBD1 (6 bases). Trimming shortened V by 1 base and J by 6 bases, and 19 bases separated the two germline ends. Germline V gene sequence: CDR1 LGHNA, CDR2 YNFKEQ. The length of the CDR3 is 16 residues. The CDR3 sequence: CASSQVGQGQLFEQYF. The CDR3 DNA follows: TGTGCCAGCAGCCAAGTTGGGCAGGGACAATTATTCGAGCAGTACTTC.

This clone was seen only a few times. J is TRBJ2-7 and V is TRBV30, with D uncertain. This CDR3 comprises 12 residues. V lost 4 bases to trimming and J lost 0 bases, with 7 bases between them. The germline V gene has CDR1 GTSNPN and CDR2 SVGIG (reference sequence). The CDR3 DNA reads TGTGCCTGGAAAGACATCTCCTACGAGCAGTACTTC. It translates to CAWKDISYEQYF. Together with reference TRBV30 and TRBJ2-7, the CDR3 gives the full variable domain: SQTIHQWPATLVQPVGSPLSLECTVEGTSNPNLYWYRQAAGRGLQLLFYSVGIGQISSEVPQNLSASRPQDRQFILSSKKLLLSDSGFYLCAWKDISYEQYFGPGTRLTVT.

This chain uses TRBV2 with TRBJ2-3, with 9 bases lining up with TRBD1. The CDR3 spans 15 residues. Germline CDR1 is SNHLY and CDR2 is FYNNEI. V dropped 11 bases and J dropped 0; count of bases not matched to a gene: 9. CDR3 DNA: TGTGCCTCCGAGGGACAGGGCACTAGCACAGATACGCAGTATTTT. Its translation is CASEGQGTSTDTQYF.

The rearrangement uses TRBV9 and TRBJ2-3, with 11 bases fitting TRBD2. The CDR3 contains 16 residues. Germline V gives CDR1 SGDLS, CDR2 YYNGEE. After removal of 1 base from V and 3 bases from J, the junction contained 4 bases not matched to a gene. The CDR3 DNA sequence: TGTGCCAGCAGCGTAACTAGCGGGAGTCGAACAGATACGCAGTATTTT. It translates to CASSVTSGSRTDTQYF.

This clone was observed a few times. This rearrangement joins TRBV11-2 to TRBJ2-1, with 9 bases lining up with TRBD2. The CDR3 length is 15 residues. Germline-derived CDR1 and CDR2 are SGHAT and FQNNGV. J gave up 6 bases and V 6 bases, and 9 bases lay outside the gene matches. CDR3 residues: CASRPLAGKFNEQFF. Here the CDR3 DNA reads TGTGCCAGCAGACCGCTAGCGGGAAAGTTCAATGAGCAGTTCTTC.

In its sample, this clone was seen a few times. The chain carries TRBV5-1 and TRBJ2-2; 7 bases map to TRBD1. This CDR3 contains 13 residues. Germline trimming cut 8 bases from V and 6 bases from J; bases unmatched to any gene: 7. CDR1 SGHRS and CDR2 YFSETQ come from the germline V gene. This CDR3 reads CASGQVQAGELFF. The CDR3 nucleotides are TGCGCCAGTGGACAGGTTCAGGCCGGGGAGCTGTTTTTT.

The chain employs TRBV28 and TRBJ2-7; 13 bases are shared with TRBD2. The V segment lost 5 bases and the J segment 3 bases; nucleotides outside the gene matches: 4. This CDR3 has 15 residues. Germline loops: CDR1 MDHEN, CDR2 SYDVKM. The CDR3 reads CASSTGLAGYYEQYF. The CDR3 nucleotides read TGTGCCAGCAGTACGGGACTAGCGGGATACTACGAGCAGTACTTC.